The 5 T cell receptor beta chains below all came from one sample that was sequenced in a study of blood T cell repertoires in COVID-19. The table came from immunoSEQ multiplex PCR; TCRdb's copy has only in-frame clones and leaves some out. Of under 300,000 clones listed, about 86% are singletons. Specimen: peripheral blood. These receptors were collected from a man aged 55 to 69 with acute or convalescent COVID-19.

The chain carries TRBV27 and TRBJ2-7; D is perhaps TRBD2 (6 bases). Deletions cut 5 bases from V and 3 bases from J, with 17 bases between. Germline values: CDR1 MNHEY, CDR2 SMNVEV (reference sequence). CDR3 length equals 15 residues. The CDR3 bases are TGTGCCAGCAGTCGGGACCGCCTCGGGAGCTACGAGCAGTACTTC. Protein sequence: CASSRDRLGSYEQYF.

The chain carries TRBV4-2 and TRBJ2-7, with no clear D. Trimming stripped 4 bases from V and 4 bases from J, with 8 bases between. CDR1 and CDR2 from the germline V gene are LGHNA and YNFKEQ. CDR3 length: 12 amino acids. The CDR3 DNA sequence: TGTGCCAGCAGCCCCCACGGGTACGAGCAGTACTTC. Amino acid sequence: CASSPHGYEQYF.

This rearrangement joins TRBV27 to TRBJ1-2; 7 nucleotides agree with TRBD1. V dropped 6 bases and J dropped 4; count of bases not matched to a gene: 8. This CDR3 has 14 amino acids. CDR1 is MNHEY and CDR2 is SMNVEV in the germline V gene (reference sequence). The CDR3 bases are TGTGCCAGCAGAGACAGGGCTACCTCCTATGGCTACACCTTC. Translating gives CASRDRATSYGYTF.

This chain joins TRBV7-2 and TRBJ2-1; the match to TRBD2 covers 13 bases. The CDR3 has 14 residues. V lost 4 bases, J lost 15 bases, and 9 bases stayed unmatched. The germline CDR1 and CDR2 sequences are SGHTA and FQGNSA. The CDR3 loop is CASSSRRTSGRAFF. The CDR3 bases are TGTGCCAGCAGCTCGAGAAGGACTAGCGGGAGAGCGTTCTTC.

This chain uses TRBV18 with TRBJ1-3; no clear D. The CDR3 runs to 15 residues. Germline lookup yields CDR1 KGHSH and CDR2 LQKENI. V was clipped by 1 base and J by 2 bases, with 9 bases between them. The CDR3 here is CASSPREATGNTIYF. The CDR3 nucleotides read TGTGCCAGCTCACCACGGGAGGCGACTGGAAACACCATATATTTT. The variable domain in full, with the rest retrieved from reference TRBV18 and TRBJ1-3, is NAGVMQNPRHLVRRRGQEARLRCSPMKGHSHVYWYRQLPEEGLKFMVYLQKENIIDESGMPKERFSAEFPKEGPSILRIQQVVRGDSAAYFCASSPREATGNTIYFGEGSWLTVV.